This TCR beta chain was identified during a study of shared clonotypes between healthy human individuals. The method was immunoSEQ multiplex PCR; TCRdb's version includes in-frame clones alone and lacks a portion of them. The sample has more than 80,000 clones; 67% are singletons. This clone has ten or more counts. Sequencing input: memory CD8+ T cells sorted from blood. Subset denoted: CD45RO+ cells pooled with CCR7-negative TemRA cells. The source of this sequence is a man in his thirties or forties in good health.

This CDR3 reads CSVEDLGYEQYF. In DNA form, the CDR3 reads TGCAGCGTTGAAGACCTTGGGTACGAGCAGTACTTC. The chain employs TRBV29-1 and TRBJ2-7; D uncertain. Trimming left V 0 bases short and J 4 bases short, with 7 bases between. Germline CDR1 and CDR2: SQVTM and ANQGSEA. This CDR3 contains 12 residues.